This TCR beta chain was found in a study of neoadjuvant anti-PD-1 for oral cavity cancer. Overall study context: Before surgery, most patients got three to four biweekly 3 mg/kg nivolumab doses. Findings of the study overall: PBMC Gini-index clonality exceeded responders' in non-responders post-nivolumab.

The CDR3 is 15 residues long. Germline-derived CDR1 and CDR2 are MRHNA and SNTAGT. Trimming cost V 9 bases and J 2 bases; bases outside gene matches: 11. Noted time point: after neoadjuvant nivolumab, at surgical resection. Patients had HPV-negative, locally advanced oral cavity squamous cell carcinoma. About this clone: Its antigen remains unidentified.

Only in-frame clones appear in the TCRdb table, and some are missing; sequencing was by immunoSEQ multiplex PCR. The table has about 9,500 clones, roughly 70% seen once. Sequenced here: PBMCs, sampled after nivolumab (anti-PD-1) treatment. The chain joins TRBV6-4 to TRBJ2-3, with TRBD2 identical over 7 bases. The sequence was collected from a person between 40 and 80 years old with oral cavity squamous cell carcinoma. This chain's CDR3 is CASSLAEHPTDTQYF. The CDR3 DNA follows: TGTGCCAGTAGTCTAGCGGAACACCCCACAGATACGCAGTATTTT.